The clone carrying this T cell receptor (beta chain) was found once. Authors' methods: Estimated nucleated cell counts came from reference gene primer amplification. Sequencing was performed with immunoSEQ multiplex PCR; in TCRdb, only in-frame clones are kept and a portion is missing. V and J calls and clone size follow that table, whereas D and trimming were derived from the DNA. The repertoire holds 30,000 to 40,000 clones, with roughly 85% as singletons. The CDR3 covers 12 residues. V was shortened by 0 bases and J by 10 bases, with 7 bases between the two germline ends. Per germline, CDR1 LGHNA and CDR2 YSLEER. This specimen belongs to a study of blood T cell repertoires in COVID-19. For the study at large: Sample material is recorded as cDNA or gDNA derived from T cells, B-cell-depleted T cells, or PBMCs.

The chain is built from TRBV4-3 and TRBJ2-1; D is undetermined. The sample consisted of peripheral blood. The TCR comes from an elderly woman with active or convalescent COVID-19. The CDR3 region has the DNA TGCGCCAGCAGCCAAGATAGGCGGGAGCAGTTCTTC. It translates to CASSQDRREQFF.